A single sample is the source of the 8 T cell receptor beta chains below, sequenced in a study of control samples from healthy donors and cancer patients (dated by TCRdb to 2018 to 2020). Libraries were built with the immunoSEQ multiplex PCR assay. In its TCRdb copy, this immuneACCESS table keeps in-frame sequences only and misses some clones. Where compared with another copy, unresolved V genes explain less than half of these, and the others have no known cause. This sample has 150,000 to 200,000 clones in its table, and about 93% of those were observed once. The leading ten clones occupy about 0.73% of the sample. Sample: blood. The receptors were gathered from a woman in her 30s in good health.

The genes are TRBV5-5 and TRBJ2-1; 13 nucleotides agree with TRBD2. V gave up 2 bases and J gave up 6 bases; unmatched junction bases: 2. Germline V gene sequence: CDR1 SGHKS, CDR2 YYEKEE (reference sequence). CDR3 length equals 15 residues. CDR3 amino acids: CASSFRTSGSNEQFF. CDR3 DNA sequence: TGTGCCAGCAGCTTTAGGACTAGCGGGAGCAATGAGCAGTTCTTC.

This chain links TRBV6-5 with TRBJ2-3, with 12 nucleotides matching TRBD2. The CDR3 has 16 amino acids. Germline V gene lookup returns CDR1 MNHEY and CDR2 SVGAGI. Losses at the gene ends were 4 bases for V and 4 bases for J; bases not matched to a gene: 6. CDR3 amino acids: CASSSPSGRDPDTQYF. The CDR3 DNA is TGTGCCAGCAGTTCCCCTAGCGGGAGGGACCCAGATACGCAGTATTTT.

The table lists this clone with a count of one. This chain joins TRBV30 and TRBJ1-1; no definite D call. Trimming took off 1 base at V and 11 bases at J, with 14 bases between the two ends. This CDR3 contains 12 residues. The germline gives CDR1 GTSNPN, CDR2 SVGIG (reference sequence). The CDR3 nucleotides read TGTGCCTGGAGTGGGGCCAGGCAGGTGGCTTTCTTT. This translates into CAWSGARQVAFF.

V gene TRBV5-1 combines with J gene TRBJ2-1; a possible D gene is TRBD2 (5 bases). The CDR3 is made up of 15 amino acids. Between the trimmed V and J ends, which lost 1 base and 1 base, there was a span of 9 bases. The germline V gene encodes CDR1 SGHRS and CDR2 YFSETQ. In nucleotides, the CDR3 is TGCGCCAGCAGCTTGTCCGGGGTTTCCTACAATGAGCAGTTCTTC. It specifies CASSLSGVSYNEQFF.

Points on this clone: This sample includes further DNA sequences coding for the same CDR3. This chain connects TRBV9 to TRBJ1-5; D gene ambiguous. This CDR3 region has 14 residues. Trimming left V 0 bases short and J 7 bases short, with 11 bases between. Germline CDR1 reads SGDLS; CDR2 reads YYNGEE. This CDR3 is CASSVEGGNQPQHF. Here the CDR3 DNA reads TGTGCCAGCAGCGTAGAGGGAGGGAACCAGCCCCAGCATTTT.

This chain connects TRBV7-2 to TRBJ2-2; D may be TRBD1 (5 bases). CDR3 length: 16 amino acids. Germline-derived CDR1 and CDR2 are SGHTA and FQGNSA. Trimming took 1 base from V and 0 from J, leaving 9 bases between them. CDR3 in amino acids: CASSLDRPSNTGELFF. The CDR3 DNA reads TGTGCCAGCAGCTTAGACAGGCCCTCGAACACCGGGGAGCTGTTTTTT. The full variable domain, in which reference TRBV7-2 and TRBJ2-2 provide the parts outside the CDR3, is GAGVSQSPSNKVTEKGKDVELRCDPISGHTALYWYRQSLGQGLEFLIYFQGNSAPDKSGLPSDRFSAERTGGSVSTLTIQRTQQEDSAVYLCASSLDRPSNTGELFFGEGSRLTVL.

This chain uses TRBV19 with TRBJ1-1; tentative D call: TRBD1 (6 bases). The CDR3 is made up of 14 amino acids. The germline V gene encodes CDR1 LNHDA and CDR2 SQIVND (reference sequence). The ends were cut back, 3 bases at V and 6 bases at J, with 14 bases in the middle. Here the CDR3 reads CASSISQGRAEAFF. Here the CDR3 DNA reads TGTGCCAGTAGTATCTCTCAGGGGAGGGCTGAAGCTTTCTTT.

This chain uses TRBV2 with TRBJ1-5, with D unresolved. V shed 11 bases and J shed 2 bases, with 13 bases lying between them. This CDR3 is built from 13 residues. The germline gives CDR1 SNHLY, CDR2 FYNNEI. The CDR3 protein is CAGSLGGNQPQHF. CDR3 DNA: TGTGCCGGTTCCCTCGGGGGCAATCAGCCCCAGCATTTT.